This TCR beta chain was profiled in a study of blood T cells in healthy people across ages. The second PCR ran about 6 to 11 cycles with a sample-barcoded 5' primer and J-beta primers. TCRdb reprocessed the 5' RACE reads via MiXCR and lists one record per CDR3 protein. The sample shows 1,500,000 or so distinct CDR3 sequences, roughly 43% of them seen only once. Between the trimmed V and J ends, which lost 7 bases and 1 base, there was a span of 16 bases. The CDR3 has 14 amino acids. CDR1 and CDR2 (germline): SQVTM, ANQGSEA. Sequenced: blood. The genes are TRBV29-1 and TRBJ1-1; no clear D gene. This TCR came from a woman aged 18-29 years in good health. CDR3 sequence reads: CSAVTGGPNTEAFF. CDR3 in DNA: TGCAGCGCCGTCACTGGAGGACCGAACACTGAAGCTTTCTTT.